Presented here are 19 T cell receptor beta chains from one specimen sequenced in a study of response to subunit inactivated influenza vaccine. Using its own MiXCR run on the RT-PCR reads, TCRdb lists one record per CDR3 protein. The table lists hundreds of thousands of distinct CDR3 sequences, around 11% of them singletons. A further study also used this sample, focusing on T cells expressing NK-cell markers. That report adds: Generation of TCR beta cDNA was performed by 5'RACE template switching incorporating UMIs.

The sequencing used PBMCs from blood, collected on the day of vaccination. These receptors all come from a man in his fifties or sixties who received an inactivated influenza vaccine.

This clonotype showed up just a few times. V and J are TRBV10-3 and TRBJ2-7, with a weak D call TRBD1 (6 bases). With 6 bases removed from V and 5 bases from J, the gap between germline ends came to 14 bases. This CDR3 contains 13 residues. CDR1 is ENHRY, CDR2 SYGVKD, per germline. The DNA for the CDR3 is TGTGCCATCAGAGGACAGCGTCCCCACGAGCAGTACTTC. Protein: CAIRGQRPHEQYF.

This clonotype was picked up many times. The J gene is TRBJ2-3, the V gene TRBV12-3 or TRBV12-4; D unresolved. The CDR3 contains 12 residues. V was trimmed by 3 bases and J by 3 bases, leaving 4 bases between them. CDR3 sequence: CASSLKTDTQYF. The CDR3 nucleotides read TGTGCCAGCAGTTTGAAGACAGATACGCAGTATTTT.

The chain uses TRBV5-1 and TRBJ2-5, with D perhaps matching TRBD1 (6 bases). Germline V gene data show CDR1 as SGHRS and CDR2 as YFSETQ. The V end lost 6 bases, the J end lost 5 bases, and 14 bases lay between the germline ends. The CDR3 consists of 13 residues. The CDR3 here is CASTIQGTETQYF. DNA of the CDR3: TGCGCCAGCACTATTCAGGGGACCGAGACCCAGTACTTC.

J is TRBJ1-6 and V is TRBV6-2 or TRBV6-3; D gene ambiguous. This CDR3 is built from 16 residues. Trimming took off 7 bases at V and 4 bases at J, with 17 bases between the two ends. The germline gives CDR1 MNHEY, CDR2 SVGEGT. CDR3 amino acids: CASNFGLTVYNSPLHF. The CDR3 DNA reads TGTGCCAGCAACTTTGGATTAACCGTATATAATTCACCCCTCCACTTT.

This clonotype was counted only a few times. The rearrangement links TRBV3-1 to TRBJ2-3, with 11 bases identical to TRBD2. The germline CDR1 and CDR2 sequences are LGHDT and YNNKEL (reference sequence). The CDR3 is 15 amino acids. Trimming removed 1 base from V and 10 bases from J; junction bases left unmatched: 7. As DNA, the CDR3 is TGTGCCAGCAGCCAAGTGACTAGCGGGGACTCTGCGCAGTATTTT. Its protein product is CASSQVTSGDSAQYF.

This clonotype appeared a few times. The V gene is TRBV7-2, the J gene TRBJ2-7; 9 bases map to TRBD1. This CDR3 has 15 amino acids. The germline V gene encodes CDR1 SGHTA and CDR2 FQGNSA. The V gene end was trimmed by 1 base and the J gene end by 6 bases; junction bases not matched to a gene: 7. The CDR3 loop reads CASSLVTGGVAEQYF. In DNA, the CDR3 is TGTGCCAGCAGCTTAGTTACAGGGGGCGTAGCCGAGCAGTACTTC.

The rearrangement uses TRBV6-2 or TRBV6-3 and TRBJ2-7; 7 bases match TRBD1. Losses at the gene ends were 1 base for V and 1 base for J; bases not matched to a gene: 4. This CDR3 is 15 amino acids long. The V gene's germline CDR1 is MNHEY and CDR2 SVGEGT. The CDR3 DNA follows: TGTGCCAGCAGTTACTTCGACAGGGAATCCTACGAGCAGTACTTC. This sequence encodes CASSYFDRESYEQYF.

This clonotype has more than one count but fewer than ten. The chain has TRBV12-3 or TRBV12-4 and TRBJ2-3; 11 bases agree with TRBD2. The V and J ends lost 0 bases and 3 bases, in that order; junction bases with no gene match: 17. This CDR3 comprises 21 residues. CDR3 DNA: TGTGCCAGCAGTTTAGCGCCGGGTAGCGGGAGGGGGAAAACAGTTACAGATACGCAGTATTTT. It specifies CASSLAPGSGRGKTVTDTQYF.

This clonotype was picked up many times. This chain links TRBV29-1 with TRBJ2-7, with D perhaps matching TRBD1 (5 bases). The CDR3 extends over 11 amino acids. CDR1 and CDR2 (germline): SQVTM, ANQGSEA. V gave up 4 bases and J gave up 3 bases, with 7 bases separating them. In DNA form, the CDR3 reads TGCAGCGTTGCAAGGGGCTACGAGCAGTACTTC. Its protein product is CSVARGYEQYF.

The table lists this clonotype with a few counts. The rearrangement joins TRBV4-3 to TRBJ2-3; tentative D call: TRBD1 (6 bases). The germline V gene has CDR1 LGHNA and CDR2 YSLEER. The CDR3 runs to 16 residues. V was trimmed by 3 bases and J by 2 bases, leaving 15 bases between them. As DNA, the CDR3 is TGCGCCAGCAGCCACTCCCGGGACAAGGCCACAGATACGCAGTATTTT. Translating gives CASSHSRDKATDTQYF.

V and J are TRBV20-1 and TRBJ2-5; 10 bases are shared with TRBD2. CDR3 size: 14 residues. Germline CDR1 is DFQATT and CDR2 is SNEGSKA (reference sequence). V was pared by 6 bases and J by 5 bases, with 9 bases of the junction left unmatched. CDR3 sequence (DNA): TGCAGTGCACGGACTAGCGGTCATGGGGAGACCCAGTACTTC. Protein: CSARTSGHGETQYF.

V is TRBV2 and J is TRBJ2-3; weak D call: TRBD1 (5 bases). CDR1 and CDR2 from the germline V gene are SNHLY and FYNNEI. Trimming shortened V by 1 base and J by 6 bases, and 5 bases separated the two germline ends. The CDR3 is 12 amino acids. CDR3 sequence: CASSEEGDTQYF. CDR3 DNA: TGTGCCAGCAGTGAAGAGGGGGATACGCAGTATTTT.

This clonotype was counted at least ten times. The gene calls are TRBV5-1 and TRBJ1-3; unclear D gene. Germline CDR1 is SGHRS and CDR2 is YFSETQ. The length of the CDR3 is 15 residues. Trimming removed 8 bases at V and 0 bases at J, with 15 bases between. CDR3 amino acids: CASKIDWSSGNTIYF. Written as DNA, the CDR3 is TGCGCCAGTAAAATTGACTGGAGCTCTGGAAACACCATATATTTT.

This clonotype was seen ten or more times. V usage is TRBV7-9 and J usage is TRBJ2-1; no reliable D call. The CDR3 runs 14 residues. V was trimmed by 7 bases and J by 5 bases, leaving 15 bases between them. From germline, CDR1 is SEHNR and CDR2 FQNEAQ (reference sequence). The DNA for the CDR3 is TGTGCCAGCACCCCGCTACTAATCCACAATGAGCAGTTCTTC. It is translated as CASTPLLIHNEQFF. Full variable domain (remainder filled in from reference TRBV7-9 and TRBJ2-1): DTGVSQNPRHKITKRGQNVTFRCDPISEHNRLYWYRQTLGQGPEFLTYFQNEAQLEKSRLLSDRFSAERPKGSFSTLEIQRTEQGDSAMYLCASTPLLIHNEQFFGPGTRLTVL.

This chain connects TRBV7-8 to TRBJ2-2; D ambiguous. The germline V and J ends were trimmed by 4 bases and 1 base, with 10 bases remaining between them. Germline V gene data show CDR1 as SGHVS and CDR2 as FQNEAQ. This CDR3 region has 15 residues. CDR3 bases: TGTGCCAGCAGCTGGGAATACCGGAACACCGGGGAGCTGTTTTTT. This sequence encodes CASSWEYRNTGELFF.

V usage is TRBV12-3 or TRBV12-4 and J usage is TRBJ2-3, with 9 bases aligning to TRBD2. Unmatched junction bases numbered 7, after V lost 4 bases and J lost 2 bases. This CDR3 is built from 16 residues. CDR3: CASSWTSAGHTDTQYF. Here the CDR3 DNA reads TGTGCCAGCAGTTGGACTAGCGCCGGCCACACAGATACGCAGTATTTT.

Of note for this clonotype: This may stem from a read error, because a much larger clone lies one nucleotide away. The V and J genes are TRBV5-1 and TRBJ2-1, with D unclear. Germline V lookup: CDR1 SGHRS, CDR2 YFSETQ. There are 15 residues in the CDR3. CDR3 in amino acids: CASSLGVGSYDEQFF. CDR3 nucleotides: TGCGCCAGCAGCTTGGGGGTTGGATCCTACGATGAGCAGTTCTTC.

The sample holds a few counts of this clonotype. The rearrangement uses TRBV5-1 and TRBJ2-2, with TRBD2 matching over 7 bases. CDR3 length: 17 residues. Germline V lookup: CDR1 SGHRS, CDR2 YFSETQ. Losses at the gene ends were 1 base for V and 0 bases for J; bases not matched to a gene: 6. The CDR3 reads CASSLRPAGANTGELFF. CDR3 nucleotides: TGCGCCAGCAGCTTGCGTCCGGCGGGGGCGAACACCGGGGAGCTGTTTTTT.

This clonotype was picked up a small number of times. The V and J genes are TRBV27 and TRBJ1-4; no clear D gene. V was pared by 7 bases and J by 8 bases, with 14 bases between. This CDR3 contains 13 residues. CDR1 is MNHEY and CDR2 is SMNVEV in the germline V gene (reference sequence). The CDR3 coding sequence is TGTGCCAGCAAATTGCTCGGGGAAGAAAAACTGTTTTTT. Protein sequence: CASKLLGEEKLFF.